This T cell receptor (beta chain) was documented in a study of shared clonotypes between healthy human individuals. Study outcomes and limitations: Among the subsets, naive ones generally showed larger estimated richness than memory ones. A limitation of the genetic and exposure-history diversity represented arose from few donors.

In the sorted-subset replicate PCRs, 150 to 250 ng DNA, roughly 29,000 T cell genomes, was used. Only in-frame clones appear in the TCRdb table, and some are missing; sequencing was by immunoSEQ multiplex PCR. The sample records about 2.2 million clones, around 95% being singletons. Concerning this clone itself: Its antigen is still unknown.

V was clipped by 2 bases and J by 3 bases, with 8 bases between them. Germline V gene sequence: CDR1 SEHNR, CDR2 FQNEAQ (reference sequence). CDR3 length equals 13 residues. CD8 cells classed as naive were CD45RO-negative and positively selected for CCR7, excluding terminally differentiated effector memory CD45RA+ cells. Caucasian adults living in Nashville, Tennessee, provided all samples. The sequenced sample consisted of naive CD8+ T cells from PBMCs. This sequence joins TRBV7-9 and TRBJ2-7; the D is unclear. The source of this sequence is a man aged 18 to 29 in good health. Some clones in this sample may be carry-over from other donors' samples. The CDR3 DNA reads as TGTGCCAGCAGCTTAATAGCTGACTACGAGCAGTACTTC. Its translation: CASSLIADYEQYF. Filled out from reference TRBV7-9 and TRBJ2-7, the complete variable domain reads DTGVSQNPRHKITKRGQNVTFRCDPISEHNRLYWYRQTLGQGPEFLTYFQNEAQLEKSRLLSDRFSAERPKGSFSTLEIQRTEQGDSAMYLCASSLIADYEQYFGPGTRLTVT.